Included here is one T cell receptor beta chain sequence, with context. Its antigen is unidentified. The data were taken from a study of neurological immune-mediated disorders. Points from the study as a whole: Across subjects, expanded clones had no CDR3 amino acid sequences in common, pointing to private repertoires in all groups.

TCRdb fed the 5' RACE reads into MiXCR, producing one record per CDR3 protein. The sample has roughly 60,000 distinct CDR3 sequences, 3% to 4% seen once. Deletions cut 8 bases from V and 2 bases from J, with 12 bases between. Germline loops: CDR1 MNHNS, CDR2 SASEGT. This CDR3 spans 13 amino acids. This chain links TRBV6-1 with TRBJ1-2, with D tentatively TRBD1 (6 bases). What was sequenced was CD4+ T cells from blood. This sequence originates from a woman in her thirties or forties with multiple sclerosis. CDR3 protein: CASSHQGNYGYTF. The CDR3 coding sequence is TGTGCCAGCTCGCATCAGGGGAACTATGGCTACACCTTC.